The rows below give T cell receptor beta chains drawn from one sample of a study of cytotoxic CD8 clonotypes in ibrutinib-treated CLL. The assay was immunoSEQ multiplex PCR, and TCRdb's table has in-frame clones only and misses some. The repertoire holds about 57,000 clones, with 45% to 70% as singletons. The specimen was PBMCs, collected after 24 months of ibrutinib treatment. These receptors came from a human donor with chronic lymphocytic leukemia. CDR3s include the opening cysteine and the closing phenylalanine or tryptophan. The D gene is left open where the match is weak. Not all rows give a size; the values are once, few, many and, for expanded clones, a class.

V: TRBV11-3; J: TRBJ2-2; D: -; size: many; DNA: TGTGCCAGCAGCTTGGGCTCTATGAACACCGGGGAGCTGTTTTTT; CDR3: CASSLGSMNTGELFF
V: TRBV18; J: TRBJ2-7; D: TRBD1; size: medium-sized; DNA: TGTGCCAGCTCACGACAGGGGGCCAACGCGGTCCCACACGAGCAGTACTTC; CDR3: CASSRQGANAVPHEQYF
V: TRBV7-9; J: TRBJ2-5; D: -; size: -; DNA: TGTGCCAGCAGCCCACTTCAAGAGACCCAGTACTTC; CDR3: CASSPLQETQYF
V: TRBV6-5; J: TRBJ1-2; D: -; size: -; DNA: TGTGCCAGCAGTGGGCGATCAGGGCCCCTGGGTGGCTACACCTTC; CDR3: CASSGRSGPLGGYTF
V: TRBV19; J: TRBJ2-5; D: TRBD2; size: -; DNA: TGTGCCAGTAGTTTCAAGCGGGGTCCTGGGGAGACCCAGTACTTC; CDR3: CASSFKRGPGETQYF
V: TRBV28; J: TRBJ1-1; D: -; size: -; DNA: TGTGCCAGCATCCCTGGGGGGGTATCGGCTGAAGCTTTCTTT; CDR3: CASIPGGVSAEAFF
V: TRBV6-5; J: TRBJ2-3; D: TRBD2; size: -; DNA: TGTGCCAGCAGTTTGGGGAGGGAAATCACAGATACGCAGTATTTT; CDR3: CASSLGREITDTQYF
V: TRBV4-2; J: TRBJ2-1; D: -; size: few; DNA: TGTGCCAGCAGCCAAGGGGTCAATGAGCAGTTCTTC; CDR3: CASSQGVNEQFF
V: TRBV7-9; J: TRBJ2-5; D: -; size: -; DNA: TGTGCCAGCAGCACGCAGGGGACGACCCAGTACTTC; CDR3: CASSTQGTTQYF
V: TRBV29-1; J: TRBJ2-3; D: TRBD2; size: -; DNA: TGCAGCGTTGATTTAACTAGCGGGGGGGTTGATACGCAGTATTTT; CDR3: CSVDLTSGGVDTQYF
V: TRBV7-9; J: TRBJ1-1; D: -; size: -; DNA: TGTGCCAGCATTTTACCCCTGGGGGCCTACACTGAAGCTTTCTTT; CDR3: CASILPLGAYTEAFF
V: TRBV5-6; J: TRBJ2-5; D: -; size: few; DNA: TGTGCCAGCAGCTTGAGACGGCTGGTTCAAGAGACCCAGTACTTC; CDR3: CASSLRRLVQETQYF
V: TRBV30; J: TRBJ2-5; D: -; size: -; DNA: TGTGCCTGGAGAGGGGCCCCACAGACCCAGTACTTC; CDR3: CAWRGAPQTQYF
V: TRBV6-6; J: TRBJ1-5; D: -; size: -; DNA: TGTGCCAGCAGAGTTACTGGGGGGGGGCAGCCCCAGCATTTT; CDR3: CASRVTGGGQPQHF
V: TRBV6-5; J: TRBJ1-1; D: -; size: few; DNA: TGTGCCAGTATTTGGCACACTGAAGCTTTCTTT; CDR3: CASIWHTEAFF
V: TRBV4-2; J: TRBJ2-3; D: TRBD2; size: -; DNA: TGTGCCAGCAGCTCTAGCGGGAGCACAGATACGCAGTATTTT; CDR3: CASSSSGSTDTQYF